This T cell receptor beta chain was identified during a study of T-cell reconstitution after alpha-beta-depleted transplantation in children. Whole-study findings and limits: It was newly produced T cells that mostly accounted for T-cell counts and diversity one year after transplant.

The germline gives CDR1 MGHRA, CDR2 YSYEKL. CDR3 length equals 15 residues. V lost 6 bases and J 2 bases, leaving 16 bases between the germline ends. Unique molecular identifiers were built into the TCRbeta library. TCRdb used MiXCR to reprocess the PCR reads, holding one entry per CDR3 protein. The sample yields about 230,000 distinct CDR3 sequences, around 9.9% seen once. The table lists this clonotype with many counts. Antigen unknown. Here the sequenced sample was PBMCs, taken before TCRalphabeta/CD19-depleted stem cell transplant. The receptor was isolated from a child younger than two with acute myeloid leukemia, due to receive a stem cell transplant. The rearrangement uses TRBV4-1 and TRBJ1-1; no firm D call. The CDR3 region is CASSLIGASNTEAFF. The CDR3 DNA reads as TGCGCCAGCAGTCTTATCGGCGCCTCAAACACTGAAGCTTTCTTT.